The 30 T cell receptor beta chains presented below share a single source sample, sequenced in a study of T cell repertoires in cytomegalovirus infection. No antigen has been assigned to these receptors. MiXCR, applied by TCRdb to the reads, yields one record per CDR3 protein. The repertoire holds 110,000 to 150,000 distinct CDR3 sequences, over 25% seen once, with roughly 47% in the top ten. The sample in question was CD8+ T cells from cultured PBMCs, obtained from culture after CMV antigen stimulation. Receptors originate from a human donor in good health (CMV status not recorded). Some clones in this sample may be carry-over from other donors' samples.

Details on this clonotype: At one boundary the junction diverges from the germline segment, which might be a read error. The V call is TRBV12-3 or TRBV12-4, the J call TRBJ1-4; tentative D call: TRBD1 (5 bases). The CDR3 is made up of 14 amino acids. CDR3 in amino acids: CVSSPGLSGEKLFF. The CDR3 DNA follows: TGTGTCAGCAGTCCGGGACTCTCGGGGGAAAAACTGTTTTTT.

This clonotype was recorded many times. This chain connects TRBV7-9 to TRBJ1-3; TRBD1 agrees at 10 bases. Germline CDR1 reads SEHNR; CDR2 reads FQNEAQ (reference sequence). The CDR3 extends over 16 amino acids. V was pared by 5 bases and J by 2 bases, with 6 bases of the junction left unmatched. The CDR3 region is CASSHRTGGPGNTIYF. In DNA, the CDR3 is TGTGCCAGCAGCCATCGGACAGGGGGACCTGGAAACACCATATATTTT.

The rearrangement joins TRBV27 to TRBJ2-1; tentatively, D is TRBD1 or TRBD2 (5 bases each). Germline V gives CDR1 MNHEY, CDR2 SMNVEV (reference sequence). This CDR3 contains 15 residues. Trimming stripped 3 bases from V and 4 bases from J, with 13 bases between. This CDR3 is CASSLGPAGYNEQFF. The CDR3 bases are TGTGCCAGCAGTTTGGGGCCCGCGGGTTACAATGAGCAGTTCTTC.

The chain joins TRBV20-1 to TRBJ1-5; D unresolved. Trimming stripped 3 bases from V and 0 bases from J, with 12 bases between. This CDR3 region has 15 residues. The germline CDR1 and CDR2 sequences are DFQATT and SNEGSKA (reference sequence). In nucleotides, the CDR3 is TGCAGTGCTAGGCCCACGGGATATAGCAATCAGCCCCAGCATTTT. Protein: CSARPTGYSNQPQHF.

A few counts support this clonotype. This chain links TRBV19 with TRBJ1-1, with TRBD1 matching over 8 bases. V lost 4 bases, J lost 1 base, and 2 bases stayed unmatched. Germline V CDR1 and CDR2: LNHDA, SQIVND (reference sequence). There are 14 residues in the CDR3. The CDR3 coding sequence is TGTGCCAGTAGTAACGACAGGGGGAACACTGAAGCTTTCTTT. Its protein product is CASSNDRGNTEAFF.

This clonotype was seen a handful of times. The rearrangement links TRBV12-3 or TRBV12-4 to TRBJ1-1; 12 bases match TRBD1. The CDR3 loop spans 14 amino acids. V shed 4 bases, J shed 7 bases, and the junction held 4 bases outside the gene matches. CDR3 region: CASSYGTGGFEAFF. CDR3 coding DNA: TGTGCCAGCAGTTATGGGACAGGGGGCTTTGAAGCTTTCTTT.

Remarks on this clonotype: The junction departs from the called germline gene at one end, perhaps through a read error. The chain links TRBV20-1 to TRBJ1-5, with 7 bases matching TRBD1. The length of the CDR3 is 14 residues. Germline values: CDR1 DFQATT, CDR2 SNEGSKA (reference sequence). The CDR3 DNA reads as TGCAGTGCGAGAGCAGGGGGTATATATCAGCCCCAGCATTTT. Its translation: CSARAGGIYQPQHF.

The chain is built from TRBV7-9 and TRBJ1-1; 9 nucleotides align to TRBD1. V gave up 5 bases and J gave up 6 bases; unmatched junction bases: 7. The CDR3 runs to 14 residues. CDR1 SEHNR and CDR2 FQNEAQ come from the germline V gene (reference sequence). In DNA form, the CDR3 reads TGTGCCAGCAGCCCCCGGACAGGGGTCCCTGAAGCTTTCTTT. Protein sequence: CASSPRTGVPEAFF.

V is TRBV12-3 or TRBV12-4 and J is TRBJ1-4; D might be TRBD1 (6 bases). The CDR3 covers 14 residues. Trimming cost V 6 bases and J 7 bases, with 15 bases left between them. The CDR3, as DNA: TGTGCCAGCAGCCCAGGGGCCCTTGGTGAAAAACTGTTTTTT. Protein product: CASSPGALGEKLFF.

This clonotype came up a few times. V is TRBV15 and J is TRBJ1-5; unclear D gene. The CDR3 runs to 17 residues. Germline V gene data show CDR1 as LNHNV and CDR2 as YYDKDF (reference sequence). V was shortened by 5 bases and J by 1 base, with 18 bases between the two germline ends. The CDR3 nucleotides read TGTGCCACCAGCGCACTTCCTTTAATGGGGAGCAATCAGCCCCAGCATTTT. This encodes CATSALPLMGSNQPQHF. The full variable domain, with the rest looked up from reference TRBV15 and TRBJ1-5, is DAMVIQNPRYQVTQFGKPVTLSCSQTLNHNVMYWYQQKSSQAPKLLFHYYDKDFNNEADTPDNFQSRRPNTSFCFLDIRSPGLGDTAMYLCATSALPLMGSNQPQHFGDGTRLSIL.

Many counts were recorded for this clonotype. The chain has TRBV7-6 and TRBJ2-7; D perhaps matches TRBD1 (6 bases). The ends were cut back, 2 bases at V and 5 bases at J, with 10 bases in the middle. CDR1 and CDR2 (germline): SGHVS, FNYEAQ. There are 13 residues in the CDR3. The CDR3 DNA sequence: TGTGCCAGCAGCTTACAGGGGATCCACGAGCAGTACTTC. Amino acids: CASSLQGIHEQYF.

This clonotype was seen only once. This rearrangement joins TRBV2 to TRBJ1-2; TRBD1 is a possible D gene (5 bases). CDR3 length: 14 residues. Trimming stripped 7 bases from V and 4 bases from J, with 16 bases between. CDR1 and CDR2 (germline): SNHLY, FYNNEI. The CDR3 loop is CASMGPSGLYGYTF. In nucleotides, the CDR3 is TGTGCCAGCATGGGGCCTTCCGGACTCTATGGCTACACCTTC.

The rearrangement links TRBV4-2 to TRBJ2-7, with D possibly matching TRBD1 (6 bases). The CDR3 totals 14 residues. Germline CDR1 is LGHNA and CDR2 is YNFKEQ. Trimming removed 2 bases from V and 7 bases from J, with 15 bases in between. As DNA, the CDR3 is TGTGCCAGCAGCCAATACCGGGACATGAGGGAGCAGTACTTC. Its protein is CASSQYRDMREQYF.

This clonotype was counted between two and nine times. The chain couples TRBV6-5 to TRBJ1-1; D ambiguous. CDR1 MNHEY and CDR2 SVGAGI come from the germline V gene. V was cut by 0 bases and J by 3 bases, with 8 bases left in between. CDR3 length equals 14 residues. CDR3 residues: CASSYSHLDTEAFF. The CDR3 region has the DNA TGTGCCAGCAGTTACTCCCATCTGGACACTGAAGCTTTCTTT.

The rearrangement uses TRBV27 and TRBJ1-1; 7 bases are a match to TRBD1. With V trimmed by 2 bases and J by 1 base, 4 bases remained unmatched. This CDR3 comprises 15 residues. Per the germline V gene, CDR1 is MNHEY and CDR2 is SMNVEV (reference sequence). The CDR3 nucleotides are TGTGCCAGCAGTTTAAATTCAGGGGGGAACACTGAAGCTTTCTTT. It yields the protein CASSLNSGGNTEAFF.

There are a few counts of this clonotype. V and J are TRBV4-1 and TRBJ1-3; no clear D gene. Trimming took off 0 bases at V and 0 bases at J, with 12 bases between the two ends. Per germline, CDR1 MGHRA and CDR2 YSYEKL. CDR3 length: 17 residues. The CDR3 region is CASSQEGGRPSGNTIYF. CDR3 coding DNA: TGCGCCAGCAGCCAAGAAGGTGGCAGGCCCTCTGGAAACACCATATATTTT.

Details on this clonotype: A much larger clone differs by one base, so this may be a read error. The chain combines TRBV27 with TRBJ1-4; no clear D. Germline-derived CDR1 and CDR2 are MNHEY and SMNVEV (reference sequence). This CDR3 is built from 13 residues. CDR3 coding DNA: TGTGCCAACAGTTTATCTAAAGGTGAAAAACTGTTTTTT. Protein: CANSLSKGEKLFF. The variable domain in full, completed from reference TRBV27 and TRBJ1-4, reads EAQVTQNPRYLITVTGKKLTVTCSQNMNHEYMSWYRQDPGLGLRQIYYSMNVEVTDKGDVPEGYKVSRKEKRNFPLILESPSPNQTSLYFCANSLSKGEKLFFGSGTQLSVL.

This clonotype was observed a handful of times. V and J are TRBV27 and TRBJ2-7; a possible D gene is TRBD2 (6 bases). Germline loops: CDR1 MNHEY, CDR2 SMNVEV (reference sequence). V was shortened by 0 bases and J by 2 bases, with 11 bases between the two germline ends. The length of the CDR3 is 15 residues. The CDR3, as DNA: TGTGCCAGCAGTTTATCGTGGCGGGGAGCCTACGAGCAGTACTTC. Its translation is CASSLSWRGAYEQYF.

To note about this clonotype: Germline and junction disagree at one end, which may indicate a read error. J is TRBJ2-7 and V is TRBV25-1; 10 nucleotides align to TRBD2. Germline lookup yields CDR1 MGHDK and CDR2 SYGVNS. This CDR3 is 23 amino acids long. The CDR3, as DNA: TGTGTCAGCAGTGAACCCACGTCCGGGGGCAAGCGGGGGGGCCCTGCCGGAATGAGGGAGCAGTACTTC. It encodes CVSSEPTSGGKRGGPAGMREQYF.

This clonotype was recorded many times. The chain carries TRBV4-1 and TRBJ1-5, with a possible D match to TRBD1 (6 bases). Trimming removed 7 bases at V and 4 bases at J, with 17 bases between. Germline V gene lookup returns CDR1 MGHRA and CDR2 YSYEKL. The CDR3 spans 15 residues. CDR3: CASTRAQGGNQPQHF. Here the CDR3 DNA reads TGCGCCAGCACCCGTGCACAGGGAGGGAATCAGCCCCAGCATTTT.

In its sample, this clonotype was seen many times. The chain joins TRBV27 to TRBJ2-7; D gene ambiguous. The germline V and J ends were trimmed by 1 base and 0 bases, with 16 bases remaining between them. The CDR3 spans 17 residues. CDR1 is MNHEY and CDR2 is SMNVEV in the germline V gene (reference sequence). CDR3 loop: CASSLLGGGSPSYEQYF. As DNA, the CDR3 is TGTGCCAGCAGTTTATTAGGTGGCGGCAGTCCCTCCTACGAGCAGTACTTC.

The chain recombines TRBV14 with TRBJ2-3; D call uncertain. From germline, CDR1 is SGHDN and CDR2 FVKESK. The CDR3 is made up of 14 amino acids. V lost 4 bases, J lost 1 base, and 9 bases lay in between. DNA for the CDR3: TGTGCCAGCAGCCGTCTAGTCGGCACAGATACGCAGTATTTT. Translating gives CASSRLVGTDTQYF. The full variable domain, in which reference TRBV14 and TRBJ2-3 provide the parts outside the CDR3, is EAGVTQFPSHSVIEKGQTVTLRCDPISGHDNLYWYRRVMGKEIKFLLHFVKESKQDESGMPNNRFLAERTGGTYSTLKVQPAELEDSGVYFCASSRLVGTDTQYFGPGTRLTVL.

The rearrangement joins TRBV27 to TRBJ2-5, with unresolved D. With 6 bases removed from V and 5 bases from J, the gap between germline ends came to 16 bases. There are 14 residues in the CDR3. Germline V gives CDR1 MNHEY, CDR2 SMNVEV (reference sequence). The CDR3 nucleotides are TGTGCCAGCAGCCCCCGGTTAGGGCGGGAGACCCAGTACTTC. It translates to CASSPRLGRETQYF.

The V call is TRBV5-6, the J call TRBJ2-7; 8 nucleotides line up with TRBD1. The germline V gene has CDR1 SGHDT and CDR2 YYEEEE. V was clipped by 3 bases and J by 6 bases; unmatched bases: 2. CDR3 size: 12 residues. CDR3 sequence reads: CASSSDRGEQYF. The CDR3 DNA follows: TGTGCCAGCAGCTCTGACAGGGGCGAGCAGTACTTC.

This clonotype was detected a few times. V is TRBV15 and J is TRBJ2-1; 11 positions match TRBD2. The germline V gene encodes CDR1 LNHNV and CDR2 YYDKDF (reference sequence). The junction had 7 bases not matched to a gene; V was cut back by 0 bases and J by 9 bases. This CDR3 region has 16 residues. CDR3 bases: TGTGCCACCAGCAGAGATCGTTCTAGCGGGGGGACTGAGCAGTTCTTC. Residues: CATSRDRSSGGTEQFF.

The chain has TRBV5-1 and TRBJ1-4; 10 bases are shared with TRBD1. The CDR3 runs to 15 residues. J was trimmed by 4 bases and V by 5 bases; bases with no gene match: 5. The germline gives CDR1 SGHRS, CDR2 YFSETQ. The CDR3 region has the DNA TGCGCCAGCAGTCGCGACAGGGGGCGTAATGAAAAACTGTTTTTT. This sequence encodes CASSRDRGRNEKLFF.

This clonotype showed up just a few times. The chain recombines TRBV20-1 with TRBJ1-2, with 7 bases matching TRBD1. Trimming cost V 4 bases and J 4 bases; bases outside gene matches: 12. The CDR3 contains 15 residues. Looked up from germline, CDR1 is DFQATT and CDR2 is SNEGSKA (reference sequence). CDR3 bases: TGCAGTGCTAATGGCGGCCAGGGGGACCTCTATGGCTACACCTTC. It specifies CSANGGQGDLYGYTF.

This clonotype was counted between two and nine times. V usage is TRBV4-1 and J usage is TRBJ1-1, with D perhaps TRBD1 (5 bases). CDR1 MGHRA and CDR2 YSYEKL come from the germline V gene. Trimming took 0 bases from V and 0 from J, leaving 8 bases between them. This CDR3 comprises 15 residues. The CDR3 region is CASSQDREMNTEAFF. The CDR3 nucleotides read TGCGCCAGCAGCCAAGACAGGGAAATGAACACTGAAGCTTTCTTT.

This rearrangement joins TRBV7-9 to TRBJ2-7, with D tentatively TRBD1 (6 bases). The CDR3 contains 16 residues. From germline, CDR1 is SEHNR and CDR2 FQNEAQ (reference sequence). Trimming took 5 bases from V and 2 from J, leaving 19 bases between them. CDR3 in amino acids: CASSIPDSHHTYEQYF. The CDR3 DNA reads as TGTGCCAGCAGCATACCGGACAGTCACCATACCTACGAGCAGTACTTC.

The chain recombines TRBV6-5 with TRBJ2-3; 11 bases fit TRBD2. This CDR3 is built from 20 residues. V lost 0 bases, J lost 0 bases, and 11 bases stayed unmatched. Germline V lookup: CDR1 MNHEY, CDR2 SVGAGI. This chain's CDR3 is CASSYSIPLAGGSSTDTQYF. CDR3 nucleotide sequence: TGTGCCAGCAGTTACTCGATTCCCCTAGCGGGGGGCTCTAGCACAGATACGCAGTATTTT.